This TCR beta chain was identified during a study of cytomegalovirus exposure and HLA in healthy donors. Study-wide results and caveats: The study flagged roughly 160 TCR beta chains as cytomegalovirus-associated. In a later analysis, 17,000 or so TCR beta sequences were associated with HLA alleles at 0.05 false discovery rate. An analysis done earlier found most TCR beta V segments productive about 87% or about 30% of the time.

PCR employed 60 Vbeta and 13 Jbeta primers. Sequencing was performed with immunoSEQ multiplex PCR; in TCRdb, only in-frame clones are kept and a portion is missing. The specimen's table records nearly 200,000 clones. There were likely unrecorded immune exposures, though donors were nominally healthy when sampled. Germline values: CDR1 SGHKS, CDR2 YYEKEE (reference sequence). V shed 3 bases and J 8 bases; nucleotides not matched to a gene: 8. The CDR3 totals 14 residues. Concerning this clone: Its target is unknown.

The chain employs TRBV5-5 and TRBJ1-2, with 9 bases identical to TRBD1. This TCR came from a boy aged 5-17 years in good health and CMV-seronegative. Material for sequencing was PBMCs. CDR3: CASSWPQGAQGYTF. As DNA, the CDR3 is TGTGCCAGCAGCTGGCCACAGGGGGCTCAAGGCTACACCTTC.